This TCR beta chain was recorded in a study of beta chain features in type 1 diabetes. Study-level results: Type 1 diabetes patients had TCRB CDR3s that were shorter (moderately but significantly so) in all four CD4+ subsets.

TCRB transcripts that were expressed got sequenced, as all of the isolated RNA had been reverse transcribed. TCRdb's copy holds only in-frame clones and misses some; the assay was immunoSEQ multiplex PCR. The sample includes 200,000 to 250,000 clones, approximately 13% of them seen just once. Over 95% purity was reached by all sorted populations. This clone has just a few counts. The antigen is unknown. The TCR originated in a man younger than 45 with type 1 diabetes. The sequenced material came from naive CD4+ T cells from blood.

The CDR3 loop is CASSLESREDTQYF. The CDR3 nucleotides are TGCGCCAGCAGCTTGGAGTCCCGAGAAGATACGCAGTATTTT. The J gene is TRBJ2-3, the V gene TRBV5-1; D unresolved. This CDR3 has 14 residues. The germline CDR1 and CDR2 sequences are SGHRS and YFSETQ. V was shortened by 0 bases and J by 5 bases, with 10 bases between the two germline ends.